This T cell receptor (beta chain) was recovered during a study of tumor-infiltrating lymphocytes in oesophageal squamous cell carcinoma. This clonotype appeared many times. TCRdb itself ran the PCR reads through MiXCR, one entry per CDR3 protein. The data contain 20,000 to 25,000 distinct CDR3 sequences, around 39% of them seen just once; the ten biggest clones take up about 12%. This CDR3 spans 14 amino acids. CDR1 is MNHNS, CDR2 SASEGT, per germline. V was pared by 7 bases and J by 0 bases, with 13 bases between. Sequenced sample: esophageal tumor tissue. This clonotype originated in a male donor with esophageal squamous cell carcinoma. The chain employs TRBV6-1 and TRBJ2-7; a weak D match, TRBD1 (5 bases). The CDR3, as DNA: TGTGCCAGCACTCGTATAGACAGCTCCTACGAGCAGTACTTC. Encoded protein: CASTRIDSSYEQYF.